One and the same sample provided the 22 T cell receptor beta chains below, sequenced in a study of T cell repertoires in cytomegalovirus infection. These receptors have no identified antigens. TCRdb reprocessed the reads with MiXCR, giving one entry per CDR3 protein. This sample has 400,000 to 600,000 distinct CDR3 sequences, with under 45% found just once. The specimen comprised cultured PBMCs, sampled from culture after CMV antigen stimulation. These receptors all come from a human donor in good health (CMV status not recorded). Some clones in this sample may be carry-over from other donors' samples.

This clonotype appeared a few times. The CDR3 bases are TGTGCCAGCAGCGACCCGAGAGGCTCCTTTGGGGCCAACGTCCTGACTTTC. It is translated as CASSDPRGSFGANVLTF. The chain carries TRBV11-2 and TRBJ2-6; no clear D gene. The CDR3 has 17 residues. Germline-derived CDR1 and CDR2 are SGHAT and FQNNGV. Trimming removed 5 bases at V and 3 bases at J, with 17 bases between.

A few counts support this clonotype. The CDR3 loop is CASSVGGSTDTQYF. The CDR3 DNA reads TGTGCCAGCAGTGTGGGCGGGAGCACAGATACGCAGTATTTT. J is TRBJ2-3 and V is TRBV12-3 or TRBV12-4; perhaps TRBD2 as D (5 bases). Trimming stripped 5 bases from V and 0 bases from J, with 9 bases between. The CDR3 loop spans 14 amino acids.

This clonotype has a handful of counts. The rearrangement uses TRBV6-1 and TRBJ2-7; D not certain. CDR1 MNHNS and CDR2 SASEGT come from the germline V gene. CDR3 length: 14 amino acids. Deletions cut 9 bases from V and 3 bases from J, with 18 bases between. The CDR3 loop reads CASGRAAVDYEQYF. In DNA, the CDR3 is TGTGCCAGTGGTAGGGCCGCCGTGGACTACGAGCAGTACTTC.

The CDR3 DNA follows: TGTGCCAGCAGCTGGCCGGGACAGGGGGCCTACGAGCAGTACTTC. Its translation is CASSWPGQGAYEQYF. V gene TRBV7-2 combines with J gene TRBJ2-7; 11 bases align to TRBD1. CDR3 length equals 15 residues. Trimming cost V 4 bases and J 2 bases; bases outside gene matches: 4. Germline values: CDR1 SGHTA, CDR2 FQGNSA.

This clonotype was detected only a few times. The rearrangement uses TRBV7-2 and TRBJ2-1, with D perhaps matching TRBD1 or TRBD2 (7 bases each). The CDR3 length is 15 residues. V was shortened by 5 bases and J by 10 bases, with 21 bases between the two germline ends. Germline CDR1 SGHTA, CDR2 FQGNSA. CDR3 bases: TGTGCCAGCAGCGGGGGGGGGACAGAGTTTCGCGAGCAGTTCTTC. Translation gives CASSGGGTEFREQFF.

This clonotype was counted many times. V gene TRBV3-1 combines with J gene TRBJ2-1; D is ambiguous. CDR1 is LGHDT, CDR2 YNNKEL, per germline (reference sequence). V lost 4 bases and J 4 bases, leaving 8 bases between the germline ends. CDR3 size: 13 residues. The CDR3 protein is CASSLLGYNEQFF. Here the CDR3 DNA reads TGTGCCAGCAGCCTTTTGGGGTACAATGAGCAGTTCTTC.

V gene TRBV7-2 combines with J gene TRBJ1-2; TRBD1 agrees at 8 bases. The trim removed 2 bases at V and 5 bases at J, leaving 4 bases unmatched. The CDR3 is 14 residues long. CDR1 and CDR2 from the germline V gene are SGHTA and FQGNSA. DNA for the CDR3: TGTGCCAGCAGCTTAACGACAGGGGCATATGGCTACACCTTC. Residues: CASSLTTGAYGYTF.

The chain couples TRBV12-5 to TRBJ2-1; no definite D call. Deletions cut 1 base from V and 8 bases from J, with 3 bases between. CDR1 is LGHNT and CDR2 is FRNRAP in the germline V gene. This CDR3 is 11 amino acids long. The CDR3 coding sequence is TGTGCTAGTGGTTTGGGGGATGAGCAGTTCTTC. Protein product: CASGLGDEQFF.

The chain is built from TRBV6-8 and TRBJ2-3; D is uncertain. The V end was cut by 7 bases, the J end by 4 bases, with 12 bases between. The CDR3 loop spans 13 amino acids. The germline gives CDR1 MNHGY, CDR2 SAAAGT. The CDR3 loop reads CASKKAAPDTQYF. The CDR3, as DNA: TGTGCCAGCAAAAAGGCCGCGCCAGATACGCAGTATTTT.

This clonotype was observed a handful of times. The V call is TRBV7-2, the J call TRBJ2-7, with D perhaps TRBD1 or TRBD2 (6 bases each). This CDR3 spans 15 amino acids. The V gene lost 5 bases and the J gene lost 3 bases, with 17 bases spanning the gap. Germline V gives CDR1 SGHTA, CDR2 FQGNSA. In nucleotides, the CDR3 is TGTGCCAGCAGCCCGGATTGGGGGGCGGTCTACGAGCAGTACTTC. This translates into CASSPDWGAVYEQYF.

The chain uses TRBV12-3 or TRBV12-4 and TRBJ1-6; D unresolved. V gave up 8 bases and J gave up 7 bases, with 15 bases separating them. CDR3 length: 14 residues. CDR3 nucleotides: TGTGCCAGCGCCGGACCCCTAGGGAATTCACCCCTCCACTTT. Residues: CASAGPLGNSPLHF.

The CDR3 nucleotides are TGTGCCAGCAGCATCACAGGGTTGGGCTATGGCTACACCTTC. It translates to CASSITGLGYGYTF. The gene calls are TRBV7-9 and TRBJ1-2; tentatively, D is TRBD1 (6 bases). Trimming cost V 5 bases and J 4 bases, with 14 bases left between them. The CDR3 loop spans 14 amino acids. Germline-derived CDR1 and CDR2 are SEHNR and FQNEAQ (reference sequence).

This clonotype has just a few counts. V gene TRBV6-6 combines with J gene TRBJ2-3; 7 nucleotides match TRBD1. The CDR3 has 12 amino acids. CDR1 and CDR2 from the germline V gene are MNHNY and SVGAGI (reference sequence). V trimming: 0 bases; J trimming: 10 bases; junction bases outside the gene matches: 1. The CDR3, as DNA: TGTGCCAGCAGTTACTCGACAGGGTCGCAGTATTTT. It encodes CASSYSTGSQYF.

This chain connects TRBV20-1 to TRBJ2-1; no clear D. This CDR3 is 14 amino acids long. Germline V CDR1 and CDR2: DFQATT, SNEGSKA (reference sequence). The DNA of the CDR3 is TGCAGGGCGTCCGAGCTTACCTCCTACAATGAGCAGTTCTTC. It yields the protein CRASELTSYNEQFF.

The chain combines TRBV6-8 with TRBJ2-1, with TRBD2 matching 10 bases. This CDR3 spans 17 amino acids. Germline CDR1 and CDR2: MNHGY and SAAAGT. J lost 0 bases, V lost 4 bases, and 6 bases had no gene match. The DNA for the CDR3 is TGTGCCAGCAGTTTTACTAGCGGGACCTTCTCCTACAATGAGCAGTTCTTC. Amino acid sequence: CASSFTSGTFSYNEQFF.

The chain carries TRBV4-2 and TRBJ2-3; D uncertain. Germline V gene lookup returns CDR1 LGHNA and CDR2 YNFKEQ. The CDR3 is 16 residues long. The V end was cut by 0 bases, the J end by 0 bases, with 10 bases between. CDR3 nucleotides: TGTGCCAGCAGCCAAGATCCGGCAACCAGCACAGATACGCAGTATTTT. As protein: CASSQDPATSTDTQYF.

Points on this clonotype: Sequence at one end of the junction differs from germline and may be a read error. The J gene is TRBJ1-4, the V gene TRBV20-1; a possible D gene is TRBD1 (6 bases). Per the germline V gene, CDR1 is DFQATT and CDR2 is SNEGSKA (reference sequence). The CDR3 has 16 residues. CDR3 in DNA: TGCAGTGCTAGAGATCTCTTTTGGGGGGCTAACGAAAAACTGTTTTTT. Its protein product is CSARDLFWGANEKLFF.

This chain connects TRBV7-2 to TRBJ2-3; possibly TRBD1 for D (5 bases). Germline assignment: CDR1 SGHTA and CDR2 FQGNSA. This CDR3 region has 12 residues. V was cut by 3 bases and J by 14 bases, with 15 bases left in between. The CDR3 is CASSLGPLRPYF. DNA of the CDR3: TGTGCCAGCAGCTTGGGGCCCCTCCGCCCGTATTTT.

This rearrangement joins TRBV27 to TRBJ2-3; D unclear. The germline CDR1 and CDR2 sequences are MNHEY and SMNVEV (reference sequence). V lost 10 bases and J lost 6, with 8 bases in between. CDR3 size: 10 residues. CDR3 DNA sequence: TGTGCCATCTTCGGGGATACGCAGTATTTT. It translates to CAIFGDTQYF.

The chain combines TRBV5-4 with TRBJ2-7, with 11 bases matching TRBD2. Trimming took 4 bases from V and 5 from J; bases not matched to a gene: 11. The germline V gene encodes CDR1 SGHNT and CDR2 YYREEE (reference sequence). The CDR3 has 16 amino acids. The CDR3 spells CASSPGIAGGPHEQYF. In DNA form, the CDR3 reads TGTGCCAGCAGCCCGGGGATAGCGGGAGGGCCCCACGAGCAGTACTTC.

A few counts support this clonotype. In DNA, the CDR3 is TGTGCCAGCACCGGGGGGAGCGGGAGGTACAATGAGCAGTTCTTC. Its protein product is CASTGGSGRYNEQFF. This rearrangement joins TRBV12-3 or TRBV12-4 to TRBJ2-1, with 9 bases that match TRBD2. V was clipped by 7 bases and J by 4 bases; unmatched bases: 8. This CDR3 comprises 15 residues.

The V and J genes are TRBV3-1 and TRBJ2-5; 7 positions agree with TRBD2. With 3 bases clipped from V and 5 bases from J, the junction kept 15 bases outside the gene matches. From germline, CDR1 is LGHDT and CDR2 YNNKEL (reference sequence). The CDR3 totals 17 residues. CDR3 nucleotide sequence: TGTGCCAGCAGCCAGGGACTAAGCGGGGCCTGGGGGGAGACCCAGTACTTC. Its translation: CASSQGLSGAWGETQYF.